The 31 T cell receptor beta chains in this list originate from one sample, sequenced in a study of T-cell reconstitution after alpha-beta-depleted transplantation in children. Unique molecular identifiers were built into the TCRbeta library. TCRdb reprocessed the PCR reads with MiXCR, giving one entry per CDR3 protein. The data hold 60,000 to 100,000 distinct CDR3 sequences, with around 18% observed a single time. The sequencing used PBMCs, mostly from graft donor cells, collected 360 days after TCRalphabeta/CD19-depleted stem cell transplant. These receptors all stem from a male patient aged 2-9 years who had a stem cell transplant for acute lymphoblastic leukemia, so the T cells may come from the graft donor.

In this sample, this clonotype turned up a few times. V and J are TRBV20-1 and TRBJ2-5, with D tentatively TRBD1 or TRBD2 (5 bases each). The V gene lost 0 bases and the J gene lost 5 bases, with 19 bases spanning the gap. The V gene's germline CDR1 is DFQATT and CDR2 SNEGSKA (reference sequence). This CDR3 has 16 amino acids. The CDR3 protein is CSARETPKGWGETQYF. CDR3 nucleotides: TGCAGTGCTAGAGAAACCCCTAAAGGATGGGGGGAGACCCAGTACTTC.

The chain is built from TRBV20-1 and TRBJ1-1, with unresolved D. The germline gives CDR1 DFQATT, CDR2 SNEGSKA (reference sequence). This CDR3 is built from 12 residues. V lost 6 bases and J 3 bases, leaving 11 bases between the germline ends. The CDR3 nucleotides are TGCAGTGCCAAGGGTGGGTACACTGAAGCTTTCTTT. Its protein is CSAKGGYTEAFF.

The chain couples TRBV6-1 to TRBJ2-7, with D possibly TRBD1 on 6 matching bases. V was pared by 5 bases and J by 2 bases, with 10 bases between. CDR1 is MNHNS, CDR2 SASEGT, per germline. The CDR3 consists of 13 residues. Written as DNA, the CDR3 is TGTGCCAGCAGTAGGGGGAGCACCTACGAGCAGTACTTC. Translating gives CASSRGSTYEQYF.

The rearrangement links TRBV29-1 to TRBJ1-1; D not resolved. Germline V gene data show CDR1 as SQVTM and CDR2 as ANQGSEA. The CDR3 runs to 12 residues. Trimming left V 4 bases short and J 2 bases short, with 8 bases between. The CDR3 spells CSVARRNTEAFF. CDR3 bases: TGCAGCGTTGCACGACGCAACACTGAAGCTTTCTTT. The whole variable domain, filled in from reference TRBV29-1 and TRBJ1-1, reads SAVISQKPSRDICQRGTSLTIQCQVDSQVTMMFWYRQQPGQSLTLIATANQGSEATYESGFVIDKFPISRPNLTFSTLTVSNMSPEDSSIYLCSVARRNTEAFFGQGTRLTVV.

This clonotype was recorded a few times. The chain links TRBV6-1 to TRBJ2-2, with 9 bases identical to TRBD2. CDR1 MNHNS and CDR2 SASEGT come from the germline V gene. After removal of 10 bases from V and 3 bases from J, the junction contained 6 bases not matched to a gene. The CDR3 runs 14 residues. CDR3 sequence reads: CATWGLADTGELFF. The CDR3 nucleotides are TGTGCCACCTGGGGACTAGCCGACACCGGGGAGCTGTTTTTT.

V usage is TRBV4-1 and J usage is TRBJ2-1, with 9 bases fitting TRBD2. V was pared by 4 bases and J by 6 bases, with 4 bases of the junction left unmatched. CDR3 size: 14 residues. Germline V gene lookup returns CDR1 MGHRA and CDR2 YSYEKL. CDR3 sequence: CASSPTSGRNEQFF. In DNA, the CDR3 is TGCGCCAGCAGCCCGACTAGCGGACGCAATGAGCAGTTCTTC.

This clonotype was detected ten times or more. CDR3 in amino acids: CASSLATGAGQAFF. The CDR3 nucleotides read TGCGCCAGCAGCTTGGCCACCGGCGCAGGGCAAGCTTTCTTT. J is TRBJ1-1 and V is TRBV5-1; tentatively, D is TRBD1 (5 bases). CDR1 SGHRS and CDR2 YFSETQ come from the germline V gene. V was shortened by 0 bases and J by 9 bases, with 15 bases between the two germline ends. The CDR3 loop spans 14 amino acids.

This clonotype was counted at least ten times. The rearrangement uses TRBV7-9 and TRBJ2-1, with 9 bases matching TRBD2. J lost 5 bases, V lost 2 bases, and 1 base had no gene match. CDR3 length: 14 amino acids. Germline V CDR1 and CDR2: SEHNR, FQNEAQ (reference sequence). The CDR3 DNA follows: TGTGCCAGCAGCTTACGCGGGAGGGACAATGAGCAGTTCTTC. It yields the protein CASSLRGRDNEQFF.

This clonotype turned up a few times. DNA for the CDR3: TGTGCCAGCCAGAGGCTGGCTCAGGATAATTCACCCCTCCACTTT. Its translation is CASQRLAQDNSPLHF. The chain uses TRBV12-3 or TRBV12-4 and TRBJ1-6; D not resolved. V was shortened by 8 bases and J by 5 bases, with 16 bases between the two germline ends. The CDR3 runs 15 residues.

This clonotype was seen a few times. V gene TRBV11-1 combines with J gene TRBJ2-7; 7 nucleotides line up with TRBD2. The CDR3 extends over 14 amino acids. Germline V gene data show CDR1 as SGHAT and CDR2 as FQDESV (reference sequence). Germline trimming cut 4 bases from V and 4 bases from J; bases unmatched to any gene: 7. The CDR3 loop is CASSSTSPPYEQYF. Here the CDR3 DNA reads TGTGCCAGCAGCTCGACTAGCCCTCCTTACGAGCAGTACTTC.

The chain uses TRBV6-1 and TRBJ2-6, with a possible D match to TRBD1 (6 bases). The germline V gene has CDR1 MNHNS and CDR2 SASEGT. Trimming took 0 bases from V and 0 from J, leaving 9 bases between them. This CDR3 is built from 17 residues. The chain's CDR3 is CASSEAGAHSGANVLTF. In nucleotides, the CDR3 is TGTGCCAGCAGTGAAGCGGGGGCCCACTCTGGGGCCAACGTCCTGACTTTC.

This clonotype was counted a few times. The chain uses TRBV3-1 and TRBJ2-1; D is undetermined. Trimming took off 4 bases at V and 1 base at J, with 5 bases between the two ends. There are 13 residues in the CDR3. The germline CDR1 and CDR2 sequences are LGHDT and YNNKEL (reference sequence). The CDR3 protein is CASSPLSYNEQFF. CDR3 coding DNA: TGTGCCAGCAGCCCCCTATCCTACAATGAGCAGTTCTTC.

This clonotype was found many times. V is TRBV12-3 or TRBV12-4 and J is TRBJ2-7; D possibly corresponds to TRBD1 (6 bases). This CDR3 spans 13 amino acids. V lost 5 bases and J lost 4, with 12 bases in between. CDR3 loop: CASSQGQLYEQYF. CDR3 bases: TGTGCCAGCAGTCAAGGACAGTTATACGAGCAGTACTTC.

The chain links TRBV6-5 to TRBJ2-5; 13 bases match TRBD2. Trimming cost V 2 bases and J 7 bases; bases outside gene matches: 7. Germline-derived CDR1 and CDR2 are MNHEY and SVGAGI. The CDR3 is 16 residues long. The DNA for the CDR3 is TGTGCCAGCAGTTACAGGACTAGCGGGAGTCGGGGGACCCAGTACTTC. Amino acids: CASSYRTSGSRGTQYF.

This clonotype was seen at least ten times. The chain uses TRBV7-7 and TRBJ2-5, with D possibly TRBD1 on 5 matching bases. From germline, CDR1 is SSHAT and CDR2 FNYEAQ (reference sequence). Trimming took 5 bases from V and 5 from J, leaving 12 bases between them. The CDR3 has 13 amino acids. The CDR3: CASSPDMGETQYF. DNA for the CDR3: TGTGCCAGCAGCCCGGACATGGGGGAGACCCAGTACTTC.

Only a few counts were recorded for this clonotype. V is TRBV11-1 and J is TRBJ2-1; 12 positions match TRBD2. The CDR3 is 18 amino acids. Germline CDR1 reads SGHAT; CDR2 reads FQDESV (reference sequence). J gave up 9 bases and V 0 bases, and 12 bases lay outside the gene matches. The DNA for the CDR3 is TGTGCCAGCAGCTTAGCTAAACTAGCGGGGGGTAAAAGTGGTGAGCAGTTCTTC. This codes for CASSLAKLAGGKSGEQFF.

This clonotype was seen many times. The chain has TRBV12-3 or TRBV12-4 and TRBJ2-5, with 9 positions matching TRBD1. The CDR3 has 16 residues. J lost 4 bases, V lost 2 bases, and 8 bases had no gene match. CDR3 amino acids: CASSLTWDREGETQYF. DNA for the CDR3: TGTGCCAGCAGTTTAACCTGGGACAGGGAGGGAGAGACCCAGTACTTC.

The rearrangement links TRBV14 to TRBJ2-7; 10 bases are shared with TRBD1. This CDR3 is built from 16 residues. Germline V gene data show CDR1 as SGHDN and CDR2 as FVKESK. Germline trimming cut 4 bases from V and 2 bases from J; bases unmatched to any gene: 8. The CDR3 reads CASSLKGGTGAYEQYF. CDR3 DNA: TGTGCCAGCAGCCTCAAAGGTGGGACAGGGGCCTACGAGCAGTACTTC.

Many counts were recorded for this clonotype. The V call is TRBV5-6, the J call TRBJ2-2, with D perhaps TRBD1 (5 bases). The length of the CDR3 is 15 residues. Trimming pared 0 bases from V and 3 bases from J, leaving 9 bases between. Per germline, CDR1 SGHDT and CDR2 YYEEEE. The CDR3 region has the DNA TGTGCCAGCAGCTTGGGTGCAGGGTACACCGGGGAGCTGTTTTTT. It codes for CASSLGAGYTGELFF.

This clonotype was seen more than once but under ten times. This sequence joins TRBV12-3 or TRBV12-4 and TRBJ2-1; 9 bases agree with TRBD2. This CDR3 is built from 16 residues. Trimming removed 10 bases from V and 7 bases from J; junction bases left unmatched: 17. The CDR3 reads CATRLPGASGNNEQFF. Written as DNA, the CDR3 is TGTGCCACCAGACTCCCCGGGGCTAGCGGGAATAATGAGCAGTTCTTC.

This clonotype was detected a few times. The chain couples TRBV4-2 to TRBJ1-1; D ambiguous. Germline-derived CDR1 and CDR2 are LGHNA and YNFKEQ. V lost 2 bases and J 7 bases, leaving 17 bases between the germline ends. This CDR3 has 15 amino acids. CDR3 in DNA: TGTGCCAGCAGCCAACCGACGACCGCTCTCAGTGAAGCTTTCTTT. Translated, it gives CASSQPTTALSEAFF.

The chain has TRBV4-2 and TRBJ2-2, with TRBD2 matching over 10 bases. Germline trimming cut 0 bases from V and 4 bases from J; bases unmatched to any gene: 2. The V gene's germline CDR1 is LGHNA and CDR2 YNFKEQ. This CDR3 is 16 amino acids long. The CDR3 bases are TGTGCCAGCAGCCAAGAAGCGGGAGGGAGCACCGGGGAGCTGTTTTTT. It translates to CASSQEAGGSTGELFF.

In the case of this clonotype: One end of the junction does not line up with germline, which may come from a read error. The chain employs TRBV4-1 and TRBJ2-5; a possible D gene is TRBD1 (5 bases). The CDR3 loop spans 12 amino acids. Germline-derived CDR1 and CDR2 are MGHRA and YSYEKL. CDR3 bases: TGCGCCAGCAGCCAACCTGGGGCCGGCCGGAGATTC. Protein: CASSQPGAGRRF.

The genes are TRBV18 and TRBJ2-7; the match to TRBD2 covers 13 bases. This CDR3 region has 20 residues. Germline loops: CDR1 KGHSH, CDR2 LQKENI. J gave up 2 bases and V 3 bases, and 16 bases lay outside the gene matches. In DNA form, the CDR3 reads TGTGCCAGCTCACCCTTCGGGACAGCTGGACTAGCGGGAGATACCTACGAGCAGTACTTC. This codes for CASSPFGTAGLAGDTYEQYF. The complete variable domain, with remaining parts taken from reference TRBV18 and TRBJ2-7, reads NAGVMQNPRHLVRRRGQEARLRCSPMKGHSHVYWYRQLPEEGLKFMVYLQKENIIDESGMPKERFSAEFPKEGPSILRIQQVVRGDSAAYFCASSPFGTAGLAGDTYEQYFGPGTRLTVT.

The chain recombines TRBV5-1 with TRBJ2-5; 8 nucleotides agree with TRBD1. The germline CDR1 and CDR2 sequences are SGHRS and YFSETQ. The CDR3 spans 14 residues. V lost 4 bases to trimming and J lost 2 bases; unmatched junction nucleotides: 4. CDR3 loop: CASSARGLQETQYF. The CDR3 nucleotides read TGCGCCAGCAGCGCCAGGGGGCTTCAAGAGACCCAGTACTTC.

This chain joins TRBV10-3 and TRBJ2-5, with D perhaps TRBD1 or TRBD2 (5 bases each). This CDR3 contains 12 residues. Trimming removed 5 bases at V and 5 bases at J, with 9 bases between. Germline V gene lookup returns CDR1 ENHRY and CDR2 SYGVKD. In nucleotides, the CDR3 is TGTGCCATCAGTACCGAGGGGGAGACCCAGTACTTC. Protein sequence: CAISTEGETQYF.

This clonotype has ten or more counts. The chain recombines TRBV4-1 with TRBJ2-7; D is undetermined. CDR3 length equals 14 residues. V was clipped by 7 bases and J by 2 bases, with 15 bases between them. The germline V gene has CDR1 MGHRA and CDR2 YSYEKL. The CDR3 DNA reads as TGCGCCAGCACCCCAAGGACCTCGACCTACGAGCAGTACTTC. Its protein product is CASTPRTSTYEQYF.

This rearrangement joins TRBV5-1 to TRBJ2-1; 15 bases are a match to TRBD2. Per germline, CDR1 SGHRS and CDR2 YFSETQ. The CDR3 has 18 residues. After removal of 4 bases from V and 7 bases from J, the junction contained 12 bases not matched to a gene. CDR3 nucleotides: TGCGCCAGCAGCCACAGGACTAGCGGGAGGGCCTCTGAAAATGAGCAGTTCTTC. Translating it yields CASSHRTSGRASENEQFF.

This chain connects TRBV12-3 or TRBV12-4 to TRBJ2-7; 7 bases are a match to TRBD2. This CDR3 region has 13 residues. Losses at the gene ends were 5 bases for V and 6 bases for J; bases not matched to a gene: 7. CDR3 loop: CASSRAGAGEQYF. In DNA form, the CDR3 reads TGTGCCAGCAGTCGTGCGGGAGCGGGCGAGCAGTACTTC.

This clonotype showed up just a few times. The gene calls are TRBV24-1 and TRBJ2-7, with TRBD2 matching 13 bases. The CDR3 runs to 18 residues. The germline V gene encodes CDR1 KGHDR and CDR2 SFDVKD. V shed 3 bases, J shed 4 bases, and the junction held 11 bases outside the gene matches. The CDR3 DNA sequence: TGTGCCACCAGTGATGGGACTAGCGGGACATCTCACGTGTACGAGCAGTACTTC. Protein sequence: CATSDGTSGTSHVYEQYF.

This clonotype was detected a few times. V and J are TRBV28 and TRBJ1-5; TRBD1 matches at 7 bases. The germline gives CDR1 MDHEN, CDR2 SYDVKM. The CDR3 runs to 14 residues. Unmatched junction bases numbered 9, after V lost 6 bases and J lost 7 bases. Here the CDR3 reads CASSVQGRPQPQHF. For the CDR3, the DNA is TGTGCCAGCAGCGTACAGGGGCGGCCCCAGCCCCAGCATTTT.